The present entry profiles one TCR beta chain with its context. This entry comes from a study of blood T cell repertoires in COVID-19. Whole-study context: T cells, B-cell-depleted T cells, or PBMCs supplied cDNA or gDNA.

Germline loops: CDR1 GTSNPN, CDR2 SVGIG (reference sequence). This CDR3 spans 17 amino acids. J gave up 6 bases and V 2 bases, and 13 bases lay outside the gene matches. The repertoire was sequenced with immunoSEQ multiplex PCR; TCRdb's copy has only in-frame clones and lacks some. The repertoire holds around 130,000 clones, with 84% as singletons. V gene TRBV30 combines with J gene TRBJ2-2; 9 bases align to TRBD2. Specimen: peripheral blood. The sequence was obtained from a woman aged 25 to 39 who had recovered from COVID-19. CDR3 DNA: TGTGCCTGGAGTAAAATAGCGGGGGTGTCTTCGTCCGGGGAGCTGTTTTTT. Encoded protein: CAWSKIAGVSSSGELFF. The full variable domain, with the rest looked up from reference TRBV30 and TRBJ2-2, is SQTIHQWPATLVQPVGSPLSLECTVEGTSNPNLYWYRQAAGRGLQLLFYSVGIGQISSEVPQNLSASRPQDRQFILSSKKLLLSDSGFYLCAWSKIAGVSSSGELFFGEGSRLTVL.